Included here is one T cell receptor beta chain sequence, with context. The clone's antigen remains unknown. No base quality information exists; no much larger clone differs at one position. These data originate in a study of cytomegalovirus exposure and HLA in healthy donors (dated by TCRdb to between 2016 and 2019). Regarding the study in general: An earlier analysis of approximately 550 of the donors reported approximately 300 Gb of sequence data and 120 million or so unique TCR beta sequences from roughly 200 million T cells. Approximately 300 gigabases of sequencing data and roughly 80 million unique TCR sequences made up an early release that covered nearly 650 HLA-typed donors. Among the approximately 430 genotyped donors, approximately 81% belonged to the genetic ancestry cluster associated with self-reported Caucasian donors. The study aimed to test whether signatures of past pathogen exposure could be identified by cataloging public T cell receptors. The study profiled the T cell repertoires of hundreds of subjects by immunosequencing and related them to cytomegalovirus serostatus. Besides the first cohort of 550 to 750 subjects, a separate validation cohort made up of 120 different subjects was used. To predict cytomegalovirus infection status, the study brought together high-throughput TCR immunosequencing, statistical association of individual TCRs with disease status, and machine learning. To study patterns of TCR occurrence, a later analysis re-analyzed previously published TCR beta repertoires from just over 650 donors and added high-resolution HLA genotyping. The later analysis used no new phenotypic data to find candidate immune exposures, relying instead on TCR beta sequences and their occurrence across donors. An earlier analysis of several hundred of the donors used high-throughput TCR beta sequencing to judge whether each TCR beta V gene segment behaved as functional or pseudogenic. Donor age, sex, ethnicity and CMV serostatus were compiled together with the repertoire data. Genome-wide SNP genotypes for about 55% of the roughly 670 donors were used in a later genetic analysis, which treated that subset as a discovery cohort. Every repertoire in the discovery cohort had been generated on one and the same sequencing platform. HLA typing covered class I and class II loci at four-digit resolution. Typing coverage varied by locus: about 620-640 donors for A, B, C, DRB1 and DQB1; approximately 500 for DQA1; around 610 for DPA1; roughly 470 for DPB1. Roughly five DR-DQ haplotypes were treated as single units for association and clustering because of strong linkage in the cohort. On average, over 200,000 unique TCR beta nucleotide sequences were sequenced per donor among more than 350 genotyped donors of the cohort, with roughly a sixth of those sequences being non-productive. Study-level results and caveats: In both the original and validation cohorts, the classifier was reported to diagnose cytomegalovirus status with high specificity and sensitivity. A later analysis associated some 17,000 TCR beta sequences with specific HLA alleles at a false discovery rate of 0.05. A later analysis found that TCR association rates varied across HLA loci, with DRB1 alleles showing the most associated TCRs and HLA-C alleles the fewest. Only TCR beta chains were sequenced in this cohort, and the absence of alpha or paired-chain data limited detectable features. Sequencing depth was assumed to be roughly uniform across donors in the presence/absence analyses, though that assumption may not hold. A further reported finding was that TCR beta sequences accurately predicted the HLA-A and HLA-B alleles for most subjects in the first cohort. Most CMV-associated TCR beta chains appeared to be HLA-restricted in a later analysis, and the HLA associations seemed to be driven largely by CMV exposure. The study listed 150 to 200 TCR beta chains as associated with cytomegalovirus. Because counts were too low, approximately 15 rarely observed V segments, including chromosome 9 orphons, were excluded from the earlier analysis of about 500 of the donors. Immune exposure information for the cohort was limited to CMV serostatus. A later analysis found that HLA-associated TCR beta chains were more clonally expanded and had lower generation probabilities than equally common non-associated chains. In a later genetic analysis, fewer N-insertions in productive TCRs were reported among donors in an Asian-associated ancestry cluster than the approximately 710-donor mean. According to a later analysis, parvovirus B19, influenza, CMV and Epstein-Barr virus appeared linked to several top co-occurrence clusters. Most TCR sequences were seen in very few donors, while some public TCRs were found in many individuals. The 87-base-pair reads could not distinguish some IMGT-functional V segments, including TRBV6-2 and TRBV6-3, so those segments were excluded. In vitro tests confirmed that three of the cytomegalovirus-associated TCR beta chains recognize cytomegalovirus antigens. The authors suggested that the approach could potentially be generalized to other disease states and immunological phenotypes. The sequencing pipeline was judged likely to have produced a cluster of highly shared sequence variants as a technical artifact. Linkage disequilibrium might explain the correlated functional status among segregating V segments, but an unknown experimental factor could not be ruled out. In an earlier analysis of 587 of the donors, most TCR beta V segments appeared in productive rearrangements about 87% or about 30% of the time, broadly matching IMGT annotations. Assigning TCR associations to individual alleles was difficult when HLA alleles, especially DR and DQ, strongly co-occurred. Because HLA typing was unavailable for some donors at each locus, only the typed subset was used in association tests. A later genetic analysis associated a missense DCLRE1C variant with V-gene and J-gene trimming of TCR beta chains, and an independent cohort replicated the association.

The cohort comprised approximately 700 healthy bone marrow donors. At the time of sampling, all cohort members were nominally healthy, though unrecorded immune exposures were likely present. The donor tested CMV seronegative, placing the donor among the 350 or so seronegative members of the cohort. A peripheral blood sample was collected from each donor, and TCR beta sequencing was performed on peripheral blood mononuclear cells. The Qiagen DNeasy Blood Extraction Kit was used to extract genomic DNA from the blood cell samples. The library was prepared using the immunoSEQ multiplex PCR assay. For the multiplex PCR, a mixture combining 60 forward primers for TCR Vbeta segments and 13 reverse primers for TCR Jbeta segments was used. A multiplex PCR assay on genomic DNA amplified the CDR3 region of rearranged TCR beta genes. The Illumina HiSeq System was used to sequence the amplified TCR beta libraries as 87-base-pair reads. The study's own analysis went as follows. Across the roughly 700 repertoires, a later analysis counted approximately 75 million unique TCR beta chains, approximately 10 million of which were shared by at least two donors. A nearest-neighbor algorithm error-corrected the raw reads and collapsed the reads into unique sequences, merging closely related sequences to remove PCR and sequencing errors. V, D and J gene segments were assigned by aligning CDR3 sequences to IMGT reference sequences. For a sequence to be retained, a match of at least six nucleotides to both a V gene segment and a J gene segment was required. A rearrangement was called productive if the CDR3 had no stop codons and remained in frame with V and J, and every other rearrangement was called non-productive. CDR3 was defined according to IMGT convention as the region running from the second conserved V-encoded cysteine to the conserved J-encoded phenylalanine. The earlier analysis of 450 to 750 of the donors excluded any sequence lacking an unambiguous match to a single V gene segment. In an earlier analysis of some 590 of the donors, V segments were called functional above 56.7% productive rearrangements and were called segregating when the between-donor standard deviation exceeded 5%. A statistical classification framework was built to diagnose cytomegalovirus status from the catalog of TCR beta chain sequences. A later analysis assigned V and J genes by comparing TCR nucleotide sequences with IMGT/GENE-DB human TR gene sequences. The TCRdist pipeline was used in a later analysis to assign CDR3 sequences and most-parsimonious VDJ recombination scenarios. In a later analysis, every TCR beta chain was defined by the combination of its CDR3 amino acid sequence and its V-gene family, and reads without a unique V-gene family were dropped. As a way to deal with suspected cross-contamination and a sequencing artifact, a later analysis dropped under 600 nucleotide sequences that were highly shared and had low generation probability. In a later analysis, a clonal expansion index for each public chain was calculated from normalized within-repertoire ranks of inferred template counts. In a later analysis, generation probabilities were computed using a VDJ recombination model fitted to out-of-frame rearrangements, and the results were checked against IGoR. Hypergeometric tests were used in a later analysis to score TCR-TCR, TCR-HLA and TCR-CMV co-occurrence, with a repertoire-size bias correction applied to the TCR pairs. In a later analysis, false discovery rates were estimated by permuting HLA or CMV assignments 20 times. In a later analysis, co-occurring TCRs were grouped using DBSCAN, and TCRdist sequence similarity was added for clustering within HLA-allele-positive subsets. Repertoires with fewer than 30,000 or more than 120,000 public chains, plus five repertoires with anomalous nucleotide sharing, were excluded from co-occurrence clustering. In TCRdb, the immuneACCESS table is reduced to in-frame sequences with V and J assigned. These tables do not hold every clone; where another copy was compared, an unresolved V gene accounts for under half, and the others remain unexplained. D and trimming were read from the DNA, whereas the V and J calls and clone size are those reported in that table. The sample data list 150,000 to 250,000 clones, and about 79% of these were observed just once. The ten largest clonotypes hold 0.075% to 0.1% of the sample.

Reading the germline V gene (reference sequence) gives CDR1 MNHEY and CDR2 SMNVEV. Between the V and J ends, shortened by 5 bases and 8 bases respectively, the junction contains 12 bases. Taken from cysteine to phenylalanine, the CDR3 has 12 residues. The kept DNA is CDR3 alone, 36 bases in frame from the first base. The rearrangement joined TRBV27 to TRBJ1-2; the D gene is unclear. The source is a boy under 10 years old in good health and CMV-seronegative. The source material was PBMCs. Here is the DNA: TGTGCCAGCAGTCAAGCGGGAAGAGGCTACACCTTC. Its coded protein is CASSQAGRGYTF.